These 11 T cell receptor beta chains share one sample of origin, sequenced in a study of pediatric ulcerative colitis. Libraries were prepared by immunoSEQ multiplex PCR; TCRdb keeps only in-frame clonotypes and omits some of them. The data contain 55,000 to 65,000 clones, more than 60% of them singletons. Input material: blood. These receptors all come from a boy younger than 18 with moderate ulcerative colitis.

The V gene is TRBV7-8, the J gene TRBJ1-3; D is unresolved. CDR1 and CDR2 (germline): SGHVS, FQNEAQ. Trimming removed 4 bases from V and 3 bases from J, with 16 bases in between. The CDR3 covers 16 residues. As DNA, the CDR3 is TGTGCCAGCAGCTCCCAAACGTCGGGTGGTGGAAACACCATATATTTT. Its protein is CASSSQTSGGGNTIYF.

The genes are TRBV27 and TRBJ2-7; D is possibly TRBD1 (6 bases). V lost 2 bases and J 2 bases, leaving 13 bases between the germline ends. Per the germline V gene, CDR1 is MNHEY and CDR2 is SMNVEV (reference sequence). The length of the CDR3 is 15 residues. CDR3 residues: CASSLRVSGAYEQYF. The DNA of the CDR3 is TGTGCCAGCAGTTTAAGAGTGTCAGGGGCCTACGAGCAGTACTTC.

The genes are TRBV6-1 and TRBJ1-1; tentatively, D is TRBD1 (6 bases). The CDR3 length is 12 residues. Germline CDR1 MNHNS, CDR2 SASEGT. V dropped 5 bases and J dropped 4 bases, with 8 bases sitting between them. The CDR3 DNA reads as TGTGCCAGCAGTCAGGGGATCACTGAAGCTTTCTTT. It specifies CASSQGITEAFF.

This clone was recorded only once. The chain has TRBV5-8 and TRBJ1-5; tentative D call: TRBD1 (5 bases). Trimming pared 6 bases from V and 3 bases from J, leaving 13 bases between. The CDR3 length is 14 residues. The germline V gene has CDR1 SGHTS and CDR2 YDEGEE. The CDR3 reads CASTSGTANQPQHF. The CDR3 bases are TGTGCCAGCACCTCTGGGACTGCCAATCAGCCCCAGCATTTT.

The sample holds one count of this clone. The V gene is TRBV27, the J gene TRBJ1-2; no firm D call. CDR3 size: 18 residues. Germline CDR1 and CDR2: MNHEY and SMNVEV (reference sequence). Between the trimmed V and J ends, which lost 2 bases and 0 bases, there was a span of 19 bases. CDR3 sequence: CASSLNGYEGIANYGYTF. The CDR3 coding sequence is TGTGCCAGCAGTTTAAACGGGTACGAGGGTATCGCTAACTATGGCTACACCTTC.

The CDR3 reads CASSLEGSLGANVLTF. The DNA for the CDR3 is TGTGCCAGCAGCCTTGAAGGGTCCCTGGGGGCCAACGTCCTGACTTTC. V is TRBV5-5 and J is TRBJ2-6; D is unclear. Per germline, CDR1 SGHKS and CDR2 YYEKEE (reference sequence). CDR3 length: 16 amino acids. The ends were cut back, 4 bases at V and 4 bases at J, with 15 bases in the middle. Combining the CDR3 with reference TRBV5-5 and TRBJ2-6 gives the whole variable domain DAGVTQSPTHLIKTRGQQVTLRCSPISGHKSVSWYQQVLGQGPQFIFQYYEKEERGRGNFPDRFSARQFPNYSSELNVNALLLGDSALYLCASSLEGSLGANVLTFGAGSRLTVL.

The chain recombines TRBV9 with TRBJ2-2, with D perhaps matching TRBD1 or TRBD2 (5 bases each). V lost 0 bases to trimming and J lost 6 bases, with 18 bases between them. CDR3 length: 17 residues. CDR1 SGDLS and CDR2 YYNGEE come from the germline V gene. CDR3 region: CASSVEAGSLSAGELFF. In DNA, the CDR3 is TGTGCCAGCAGCGTAGAGGCAGGGAGTCTGAGCGCCGGGGAGCTGTTTTTT.

The chain employs TRBV7-2 and TRBJ1-1; D unresolved. Germline loops: CDR1 SGHTA, CDR2 FQGNSA. The CDR3 spans 18 residues. V lost 5 bases and J lost 1, with 23 bases in between. CDR3 region: CASSRYLGARAPNTEAFF. The CDR3 DNA is TGTGCCAGCAGCCGCTACCTGGGCGCCCGGGCTCCGAACACTGAAGCTTTCTTT. The whole variable domain, remainder taken from reference TRBV7-2 and TRBJ1-1, is GAGVSQSPSNKVTEKGKDVELRCDPISGHTALYWYRQSLGQGLEFLIYFQGNSAPDKSGLPSDRFSAERTGGSVSTLTIQRTQQEDSAVYLCASSRYLGARAPNTEAFFGQGTRLTVV.

The CDR3 region has the DNA TGCGCCAGCAGCCAAGCCCAAGGGACAGGGAGGGGGAGATTATACAATGAGCAGTTCTTC. Residues: CASSQAQGTGRGRLYNEQFF. The chain has TRBV4-1 and TRBJ2-1; 9 bases fit TRBD1. Losses at the gene ends were 1 base for V and 4 bases for J; bases not matched to a gene: 17. The CDR3 covers 20 residues. Germline-derived CDR1 and CDR2 are MGHRA and YSYEKL.

This clone was picked up a small number of times. The chain uses TRBV4-2 and TRBJ2-2; TRBD1 matches 12 bases. There are 15 residues in the CDR3. The J segment lost 7 bases and the V segment lost 4 bases, leaving 4 bases of the junction unmatched. The germline gives CDR1 LGHNA, CDR2 YNFKEQ. This CDR3 reads CASSPGTGGNGELFF. DNA of the CDR3: TGTGCCAGCAGCCCTGGGACAGGGGGCAACGGGGAGCTGTTTTTT.

J is TRBJ1-5 and V is TRBV10-2; D is undetermined. The CDR3 is 13 residues long. Trimming took off 9 bases at V and 4 bases at J, with 13 bases between the two ends. Germline values: CDR1 WSHSY, CDR2 SAAADI. CDR3 region: CARSEGYNQPQHF. Written as DNA, the CDR3 is TGCGCCAGGTCGGAAGGTTATAATCAGCCCCAGCATTTT.